Shown below are 11 T cell receptor beta chains from a single sample sequenced in a study of human T cells and chemical hapten exposure. Time point indicated: pre-sensitization, week 0. The treatment is: therapeutic diphenylcyclopropenone sensitization with weekly scalp DPC. TCRdb redid the calling of the RACE reads with MiXCR, one entry per CDR3 protein. The table records about 380,000 distinct CDR3 sequences, roughly 4.6% of them present only once. The specimen comprised whole blood, sampled in connection with sensitization to the hapten diphenylcyclopropenone (DPC). The origin of the receptors is a woman between 45 and 65 years old with alopecia areata. Some clones in this sample may be carry-over from other donors' samples.

This clonotype was observed a few times. The chain uses TRBV6-2 or TRBV6-3 and TRBJ1-2; possibly TRBD1 for D (5 bases). V was shortened by 0 bases and J by 5 bases, with 13 bases between the two germline ends. The CDR3 spans 15 residues. The germline CDR1 and CDR2 sequences are MNHEY and SVGEGT. The CDR3 DNA sequence: TGTGCCAGCAGTTACTCGAACAGGATCGCTTATGGCTACACCTTC. As protein: CASSYSNRIAYGYTF.

The sample holds many counts of this clonotype. The CDR3 sequence is CSGGTLSNEQFF. The CDR3 DNA reads TGCAGCGGAGGGACGTTGTCGAATGAGCAGTTCTTC. This chain connects TRBV29-1 to TRBJ2-1, with D perhaps given as TRBD1 or TRBD2 (5 bases each). V lost 7 bases and J lost 7, with 14 bases in between. The germline V gene encodes CDR1 SQVTM and CDR2 ANQGSEA. CDR3 size: 12 residues.

The chain uses TRBV5-1 and TRBJ1-1; D not certain. This CDR3 is 15 amino acids long. Germline assignment: CDR1 SGHRS and CDR2 YFSETQ. The germline V and J ends were trimmed by 4 bases and 1 base, with 14 bases remaining between them. In DNA form, the CDR3 reads TGCGCCAGCAGCAGCGGAGCGACGTCGAACACTGAAGCTTTCTTT. This codes for CASSSGATSNTEAFF.

This clonotype showed up many times. The V call is TRBV7-8, the J call TRBJ2-3; maybe TRBD1 (6 bases). This CDR3 spans 17 amino acids. Trimming left V 6 bases short and J 0 bases short, with 19 bases between. Germline-derived CDR1 and CDR2 are SGHVS and FQNEAQ. Here the CDR3 reads CASRATPDSLSTDTQYF. CDR3 nucleotide sequence: TGTGCCAGCAGGGCGACCCCGGACAGCCTCAGCACAGATACGCAGTATTTT.

This clonotype has just a few counts. This chain links TRBV4-3 with TRBJ1-3; tentatively, D is TRBD1 (5 bases). The germline gives CDR1 LGHNA, CDR2 YSLEER. The CDR3 has 15 residues. Trimming cost V 0 bases and J 2 bases, with 8 bases left between them. CDR3 in amino acids: CASSQDQGAGNTIYF. The CDR3 coding sequence is TGCGCCAGCAGCCAAGATCAGGGCGCTGGAAACACCATATATTTT.

The chain has TRBV20-1 and TRBJ2-3; 8 nucleotides align to TRBD2. This CDR3 has 13 amino acids. Germline V lookup: CDR1 DFQATT, CDR2 SNEGSKA (reference sequence). V dropped 8 bases and J dropped 0; count of bases not matched to a gene: 4. CDR3 protein: CSSVAGSTDTQYF. CDR3 sequence (DNA): TGCAGTTCAGTAGCGGGAAGCACAGATACGCAGTATTTT.

This clonotype was detected a few times. The chain links TRBV6-5 to TRBJ2-1, with 10 bases lining up with TRBD1. Germline V gene sequence: CDR1 MNHEY, CDR2 SVGAGI. CDR3 length equals 15 residues. V trimming: 2 bases; J trimming: 7 bases; junction bases outside the gene matches: 5. In nucleotides, the CDR3 is TGTGCCAGCAGTTACGGGACAGGGGTTAAGAATGAGCAGTTCTTC. This encodes CASSYGTGVKNEQFF.

The sample holds many counts of this clonotype. The chain uses TRBV20-1 and TRBJ2-7; the D is unclear. CDR3 length: 12 residues. V was clipped by 6 bases and J by 1 base, with 10 bases between them. In germline, CDR1 is DFQATT, CDR2 SNEGSKA (reference sequence). CDR3: CSAQDGSYEQYF. The CDR3 DNA follows: TGCAGTGCCCAAGACGGTTCCTACGAGCAGTACTTC.

The chain employs TRBV13 and TRBJ1-1; a possible D gene is TRBD1 (6 bases). Deletions cut 5 bases from V and 5 bases from J, with 18 bases between. The germline CDR1 and CDR2 sequences are PRHDT and FYEKMQ (reference sequence). The CDR3 length is 15 residues. The CDR3 sequence is CASSRWGAGETEAFF. The CDR3 coding sequence is TGTGCCAGCAGCCGGTGGGGGGCTGGAGAGACTGAAGCTTTCTTT.

V is TRBV7-2 and J is TRBJ2-5; the D gene is possibly TRBD2 (6 bases). This CDR3 contains 14 residues. V was cut by 5 bases and J by 1 base, with 11 bases left in between. Germline V lookup: CDR1 SGHTA, CDR2 FQGNSA. The CDR3 reads CASSVWTTQETQYF. In DNA form, the CDR3 reads TGTGCCAGCAGCGTTTGGACTACCCAAGAGACCCAGTACTTC. Full variable domain (outside the CDR3, taken from reference TRBV7-2 and TRBJ2-5): GAGVSQSPSNKVTEKGKDVELRCDPISGHTALYWYRQSLGQGLEFLIYFQGNSAPDKSGLPSDRFSAERTGGSVSTLTIQRTQQEDSAVYLCASSVWTTQETQYFGPGTRLLVL.

This chain joins TRBV6-5 and TRBJ1-1; D may be TRBD1 (6 bases). The CDR3 sequence is 14 residues long. V was clipped by 5 bases and J by 0 bases, with 10 bases between them. The germline V gene encodes CDR1 MNHEY and CDR2 SVGAGI. CDR3 DNA: TGTGCCAGCAGTGCGACAGGAATGAACACTGAAGCTTTCTTT. Its translation is CASSATGMNTEAFF.